These 8 T cell receptor beta chains originate from one sample sequenced in a study of T cells after yellow fever vaccination (dated by TCRdb to between 2018 and 2021). The library was generated by 5' RACE. Sequenced on an Illumina HiSeq 2500. TCRdb cleaned the public reads at Q25 with fastp, built clones with MiXCR and kept in-frame beta chains. Entries are consolidated by CDR3 protein sequence, retaining the most common genes and DNA. Across this sample there are 600,000 to 750,000 distinct CDR3 sequences, with roughly an eighth seen only once. The biggest ten clones account for approximately 15% of the sample. What this sample's treatment or condition label stands for: live attenuated yellow fever vaccine strain. Sequences were derived from PBMCs, sampled on the day of the yellow fever booster vaccination. The receptors were gathered from a man aged 25 to 40 who received the YFV17D yellow fever vaccine.

DNA of the CDR3: TGTGCCAGCAGCCACAGGGTTGGGGACGCTTTCTTT. Its translation: CASSHRVGDAFF. The chain couples TRBV7-9 to TRBJ1-1, with D possibly matching TRBD1 (6 bases). CDR1 SEHNR and CDR2 FQNEAQ come from the germline V gene (reference sequence). The CDR3 has 12 amino acids. V shed 5 bases and J shed 11 bases, with 15 bases lying between them.

The chain has TRBV6-2 or TRBV6-3 and TRBJ2-2, with TRBD2 matching 9 bases. The CDR3 has 16 residues. Per the germline V gene, CDR1 is MNHEY and CDR2 is SVGEGT. J was trimmed by 4 bases and V by 1 base; bases with no gene match: 4. The CDR3 sequence: CASSYWASGTTGELFF. CDR3 coding DNA: TGTGCCAGCAGTTACTGGGCTAGCGGGACCACCGGGGAGCTGTTTTTT.

The genes are TRBV30 and TRBJ2-1, with 10 bases aligning to TRBD2. The J segment lost 6 bases and the V segment lost 4 bases, leaving 0 bases of the junction unmatched. The CDR3 extends over 12 amino acids. Germline lookup yields CDR1 GTSNPN and CDR2 SVGIG (reference sequence). CDR3 in amino acids: CAWTSGSNEQFF. DNA of the CDR3: TGTGCCTGGACTAGCGGGAGCAATGAGCAGTTCTTC.

There are a few counts of this clonotype. The V call is TRBV30, the J call TRBJ1-1; no reliable D call. V gave up 0 bases and J gave up 8 bases, with 10 bases separating them. Germline V gene sequence: CDR1 GTSNPN, CDR2 SVGIG (reference sequence). This CDR3 comprises 12 residues. This chain's CDR3 is CAWSVRGREAFF. The CDR3 region has the DNA TGTGCCTGGAGTGTACGTGGCAGGGAAGCTTTCTTT. Supplemented by reference TRBV30 and TRBJ1-1, the full variable domain reads SQTIHQWPATLVQPVGSPLSLECTVEGTSNPNLYWYRQAAGRGLQLLFYSVGIGQISSEVPQNLSASRPQDRQFILSSKKLLLSDSGFYLCAWSVRGREAFFGQGTRLTVV.

On this clonotype: Since a much larger clone is just one base distant, this may be a read error. The chain uses TRBV29-1 and TRBJ1-1; tentative D call: TRBD1 (5 bases). Germline-derived CDR1 and CDR2 are SQVTM and ANQGSEA. Trimming removed 4 bases from V and 6 bases from J, with 6 bases in between. This CDR3 has 10 amino acids. The CDR3 reads CSVATAEAFF. CDR3 nucleotide sequence: TGCAGCGTTGCGACAGCTGAAGCTTTCTTT.

This clonotype was observed a few times. The chain's CDR3 is CASSFGGQLNEQFF. The CDR3 nucleotides are TGTGCCAGCAGCTTCGGGGGCCAGTTGAATGAGCAGTTCTTC. This chain joins TRBV5-5 and TRBJ2-1; the D call may be TRBD1 or TRBD2 (6 bases each). Germline CDR1 and CDR2: SGHKS and YYEKEE (reference sequence). The CDR3 is 14 amino acids. The V end lost 2 bases, the J end lost 7 bases, and 13 bases lay between the germline ends.

This clonotype turned up a few times. V gene TRBV10-3 combines with J gene TRBJ1-1; D is perhaps TRBD1 (5 bases). This CDR3 is 12 amino acids long. Per germline, CDR1 ENHRY and CDR2 SYGVKD. V was clipped by 11 bases and J by 5 bases, with 15 bases between them. The CDR3 protein is CAVSNPGTEAFF. CDR3 in DNA: TGTGCCGTGAGCAACCCAGGGACTGAAGCTTTCTTT.

This clonotype came up a few times. V gene TRBV3-1 combines with J gene TRBJ2-7, with unresolved D. The length of the CDR3 is 15 residues. V was trimmed by 1 base and J by 3 bases, leaving 13 bases between them. Germline values: CDR1 LGHDT, CDR2 YNNKEL (reference sequence). CDR3 nucleotide sequence: TGTGCCAGCAGCCAAGTAGAGAGAAGTTACTACGAGCAGTACTTC. As protein: CASSQVERSYYEQYF.